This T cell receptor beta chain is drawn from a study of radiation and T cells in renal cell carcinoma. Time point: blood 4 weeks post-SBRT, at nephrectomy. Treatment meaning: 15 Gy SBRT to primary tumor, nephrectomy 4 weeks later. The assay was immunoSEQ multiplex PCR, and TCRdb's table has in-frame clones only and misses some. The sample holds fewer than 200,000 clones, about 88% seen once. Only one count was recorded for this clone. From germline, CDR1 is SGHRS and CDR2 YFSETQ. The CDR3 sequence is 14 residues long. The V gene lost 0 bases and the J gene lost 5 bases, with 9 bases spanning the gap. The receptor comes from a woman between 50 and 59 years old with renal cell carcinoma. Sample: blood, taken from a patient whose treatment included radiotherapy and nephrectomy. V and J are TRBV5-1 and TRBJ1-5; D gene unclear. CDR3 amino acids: CASSLGGFDQPQHF. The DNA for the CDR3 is TGCGCCAGCAGCTTGGGAGGGTTTGATCAGCCCCAGCATTTT.